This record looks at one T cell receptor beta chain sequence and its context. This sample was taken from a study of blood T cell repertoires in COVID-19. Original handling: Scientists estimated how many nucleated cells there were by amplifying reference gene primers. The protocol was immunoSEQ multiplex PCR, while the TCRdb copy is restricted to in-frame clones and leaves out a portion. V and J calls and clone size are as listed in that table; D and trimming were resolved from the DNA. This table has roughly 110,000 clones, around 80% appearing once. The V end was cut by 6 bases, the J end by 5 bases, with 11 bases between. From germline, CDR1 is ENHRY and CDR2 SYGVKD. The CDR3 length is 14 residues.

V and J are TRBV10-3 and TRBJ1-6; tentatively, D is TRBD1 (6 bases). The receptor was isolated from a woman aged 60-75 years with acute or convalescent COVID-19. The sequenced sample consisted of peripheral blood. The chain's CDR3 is CAIRADSDNSPLHF. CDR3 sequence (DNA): TGTGCCATCAGAGCGGACAGCGATAATTCACCCCTCCACTTT.